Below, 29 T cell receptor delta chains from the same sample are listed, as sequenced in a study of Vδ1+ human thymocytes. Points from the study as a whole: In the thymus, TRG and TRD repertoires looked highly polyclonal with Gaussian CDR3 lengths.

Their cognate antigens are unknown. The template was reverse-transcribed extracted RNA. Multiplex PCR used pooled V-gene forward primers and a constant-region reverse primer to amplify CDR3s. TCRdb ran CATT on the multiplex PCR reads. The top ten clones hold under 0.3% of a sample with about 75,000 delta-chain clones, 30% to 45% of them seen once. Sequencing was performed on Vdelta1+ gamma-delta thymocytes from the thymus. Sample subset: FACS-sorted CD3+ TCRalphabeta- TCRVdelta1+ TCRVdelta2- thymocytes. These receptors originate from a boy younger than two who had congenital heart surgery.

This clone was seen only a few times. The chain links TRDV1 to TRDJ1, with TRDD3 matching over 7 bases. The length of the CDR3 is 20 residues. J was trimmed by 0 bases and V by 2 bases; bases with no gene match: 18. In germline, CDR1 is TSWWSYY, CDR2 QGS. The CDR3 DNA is TGTGCTCTTGGGGAAAAGGCATTTCGTATTGGGGGACAGTACACCGATAAACTCATCTTT. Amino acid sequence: CALGEKAFRIGGQYTDKLIF.

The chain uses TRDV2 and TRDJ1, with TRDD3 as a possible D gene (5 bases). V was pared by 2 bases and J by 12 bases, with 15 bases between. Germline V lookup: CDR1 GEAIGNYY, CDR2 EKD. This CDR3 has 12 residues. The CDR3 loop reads CACDSHGGQIIF. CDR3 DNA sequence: TGTGCCTGTGACAGTCACGGGGGGCAGATCATCTTT.

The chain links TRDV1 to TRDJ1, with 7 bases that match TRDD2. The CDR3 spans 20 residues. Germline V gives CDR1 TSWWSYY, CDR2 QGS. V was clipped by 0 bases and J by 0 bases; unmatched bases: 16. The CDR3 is CALGELTFLRPEPYTDKLIF. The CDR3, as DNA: TGTGCTCTTGGGGAACTCACCTTCCTCCGGCCGGAGCCTTACACCGATAAACTCATCTTT.

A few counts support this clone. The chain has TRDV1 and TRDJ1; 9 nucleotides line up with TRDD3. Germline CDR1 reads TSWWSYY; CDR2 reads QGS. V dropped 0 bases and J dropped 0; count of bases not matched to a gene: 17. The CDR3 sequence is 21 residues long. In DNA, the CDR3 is TGTGCTCTTGGGGAACTTATCCCCCTACCATTCGGGGGATACTACACCGATAAACTCATCTTT. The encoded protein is CALGELIPLPFGGYYTDKLIF.

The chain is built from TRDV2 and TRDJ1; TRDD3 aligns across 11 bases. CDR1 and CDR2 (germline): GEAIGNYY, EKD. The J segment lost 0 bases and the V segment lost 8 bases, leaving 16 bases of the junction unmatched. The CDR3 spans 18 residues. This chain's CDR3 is CASLRLGDTLLYTDKLIF. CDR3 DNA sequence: TGTGCCTCCTTGAGGCTGGGGGATACATTACTTTACACCGATAAACTCATCTTT.

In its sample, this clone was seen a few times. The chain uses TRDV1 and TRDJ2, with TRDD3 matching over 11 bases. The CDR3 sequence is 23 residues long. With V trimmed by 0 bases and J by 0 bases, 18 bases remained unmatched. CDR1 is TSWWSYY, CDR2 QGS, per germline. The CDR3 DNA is TGTGCTCTTGGGGAACTAAGAGTCCCGTACTGGGGGATAGACGGCCCTTTGACAGCACAACTCTTCTTT. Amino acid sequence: CALGELRVPYWGIDGPLTAQLFF.

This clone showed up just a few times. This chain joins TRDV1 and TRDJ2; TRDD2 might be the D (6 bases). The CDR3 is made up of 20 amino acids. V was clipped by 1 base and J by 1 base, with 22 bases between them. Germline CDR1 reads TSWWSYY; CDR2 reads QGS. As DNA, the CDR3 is TGTGCTCTTGGGGAACAATCTCCTACAGCCCCCGGGCGTTTGACAGCACAACTCTTCTTT. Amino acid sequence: CALGEQSPTAPGRLTAQLFF.

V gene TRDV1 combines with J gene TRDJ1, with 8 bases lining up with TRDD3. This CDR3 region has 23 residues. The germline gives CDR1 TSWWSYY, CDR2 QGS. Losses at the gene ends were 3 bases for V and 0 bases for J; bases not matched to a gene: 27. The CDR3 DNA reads TGTGCTCTTGGGGAGCTTAAGGCCTTCCCCCACTGGGGGCCCCACCTGTACACCGATAAACTCATCTTT. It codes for CALGELKAFPHWGPHLYTDKLIF.

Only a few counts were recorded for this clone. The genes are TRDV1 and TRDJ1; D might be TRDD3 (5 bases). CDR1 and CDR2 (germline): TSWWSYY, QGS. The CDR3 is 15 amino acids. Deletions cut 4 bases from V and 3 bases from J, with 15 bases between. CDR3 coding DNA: TGTGCTCTTGGGGTAGCCTGCCGGGGACCCGATAAACTCATCTTT. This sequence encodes CALGVACRGPDKLIF.

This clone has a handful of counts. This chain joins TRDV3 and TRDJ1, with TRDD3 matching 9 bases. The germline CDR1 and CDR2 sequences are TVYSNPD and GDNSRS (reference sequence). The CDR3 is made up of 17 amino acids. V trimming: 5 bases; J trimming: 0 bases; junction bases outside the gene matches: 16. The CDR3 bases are TGTGCCCCTTTAATTCCATTCTGGGGGATCCACACCGATAAACTCATCTTT. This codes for CAPLIPFWGIHTDKLIF.

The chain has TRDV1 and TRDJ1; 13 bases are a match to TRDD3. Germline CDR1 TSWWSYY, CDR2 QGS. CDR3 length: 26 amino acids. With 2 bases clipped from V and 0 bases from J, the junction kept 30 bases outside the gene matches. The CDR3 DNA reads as TGTGCTCTTGGGGAAACCCCTACAGGATACTGGGGGATACGCGGGGAACACTGGGGATACACCGATAAACTCATCTTT. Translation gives CALGETPTGYWGIRGEHWGYTDKLIF.

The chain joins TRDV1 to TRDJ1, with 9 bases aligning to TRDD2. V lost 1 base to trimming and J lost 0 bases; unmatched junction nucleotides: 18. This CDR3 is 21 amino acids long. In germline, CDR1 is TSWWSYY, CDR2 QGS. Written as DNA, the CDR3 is TGTGCTCTTGGGGAACGCAGGGCCTTCCTACGCTTGGGGGGGTACACCGATAAACTCATCTTT. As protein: CALGERRAFLRLGGYTDKLIF.

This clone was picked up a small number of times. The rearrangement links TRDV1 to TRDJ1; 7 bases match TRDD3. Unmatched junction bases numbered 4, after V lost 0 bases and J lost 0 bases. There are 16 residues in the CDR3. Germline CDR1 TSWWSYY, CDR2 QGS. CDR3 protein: CALGELWGPYTDKLIF. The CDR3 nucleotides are TGTGCTCTTGGGGAACTCTGGGGGCCCTACACCGATAAACTCATCTTT.

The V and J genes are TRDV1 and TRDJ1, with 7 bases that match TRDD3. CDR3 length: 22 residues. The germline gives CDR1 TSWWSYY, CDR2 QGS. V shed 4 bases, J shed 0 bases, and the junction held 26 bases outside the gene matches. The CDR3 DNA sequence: TGTGCTCTTGGGGGCCTTAACAACTCTGCCCGGTGGGGATATAACTACACCGATAAACTCATCTTT. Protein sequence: CALGGLNNSARWGYNYTDKLIF.

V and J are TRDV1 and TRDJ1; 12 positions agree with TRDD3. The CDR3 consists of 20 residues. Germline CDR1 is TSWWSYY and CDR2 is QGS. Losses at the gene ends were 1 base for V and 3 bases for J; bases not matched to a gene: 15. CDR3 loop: CALGERRGRLGDTHPDKLIF. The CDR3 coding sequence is TGTGCTCTTGGGGAACGGCGGGGGCGACTGGGGGATACCCACCCCGATAAACTCATCTTT.

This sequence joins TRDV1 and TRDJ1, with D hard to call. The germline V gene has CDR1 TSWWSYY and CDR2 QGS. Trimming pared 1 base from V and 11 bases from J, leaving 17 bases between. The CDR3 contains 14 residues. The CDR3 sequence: CALGERRVSGWLIF. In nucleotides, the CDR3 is TGTGCTCTTGGGGAACGTAGGGTGTCCGGTTGGCTCATCTTT.

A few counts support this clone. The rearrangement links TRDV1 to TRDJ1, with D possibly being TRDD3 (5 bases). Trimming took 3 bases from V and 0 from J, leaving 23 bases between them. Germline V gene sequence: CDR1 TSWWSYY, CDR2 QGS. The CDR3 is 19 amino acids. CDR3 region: CALGDLRDPLVSYTDKLIF. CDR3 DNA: TGTGCTCTTGGGGACCTGCGCGACCCACTGGTTTCGTACACCGATAAACTCATCTTT.

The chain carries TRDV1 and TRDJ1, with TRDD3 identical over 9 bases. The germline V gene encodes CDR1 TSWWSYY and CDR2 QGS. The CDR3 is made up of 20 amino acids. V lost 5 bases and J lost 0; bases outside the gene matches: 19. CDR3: CALGPTTGGAAGGYTDKLIF. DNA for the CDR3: TGTGCTCTTGGGCCCACTACGGGCGGGGCTGCTGGGGGATACACCGATAAACTCATCTTT.

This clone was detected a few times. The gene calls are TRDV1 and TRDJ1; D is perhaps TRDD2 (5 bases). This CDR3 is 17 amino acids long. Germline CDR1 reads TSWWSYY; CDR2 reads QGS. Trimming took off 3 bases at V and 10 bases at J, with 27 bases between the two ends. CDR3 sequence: CALGDGLRYSKSPRLIF. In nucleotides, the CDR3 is TGTGCTCTTGGGGACGGCCTACGTTACAGCAAAAGCCCGAGACTCATCTTT.

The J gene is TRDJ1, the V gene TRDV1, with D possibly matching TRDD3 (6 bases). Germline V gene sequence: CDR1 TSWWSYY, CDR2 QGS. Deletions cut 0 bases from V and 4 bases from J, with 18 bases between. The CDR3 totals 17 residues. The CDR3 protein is CALGELRNEGEIDKLIF. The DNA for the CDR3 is TGTGCTCTTGGGGAACTTCGGAATGAGGGGGAAATCGATAAACTCATCTTT.

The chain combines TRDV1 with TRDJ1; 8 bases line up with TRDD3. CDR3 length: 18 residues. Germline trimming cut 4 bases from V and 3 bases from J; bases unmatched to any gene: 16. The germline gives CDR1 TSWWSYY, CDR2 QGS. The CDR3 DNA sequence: TGTGCTCTTGGGGTCCCTGAGATGGGGGATCCACTGGCCGATAAACTCATCTTT. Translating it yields CALGVPEMGDPLADKLIF.

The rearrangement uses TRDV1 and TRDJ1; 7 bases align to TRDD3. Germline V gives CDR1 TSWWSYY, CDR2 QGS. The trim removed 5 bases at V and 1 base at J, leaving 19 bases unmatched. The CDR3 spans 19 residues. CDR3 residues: CALGPNLRDTPPRTDKLIF. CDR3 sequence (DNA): TGTGCTCTTGGGCCCAATTTACGGGATACCCCTCCCCGCACCGATAAACTCATCTTT.

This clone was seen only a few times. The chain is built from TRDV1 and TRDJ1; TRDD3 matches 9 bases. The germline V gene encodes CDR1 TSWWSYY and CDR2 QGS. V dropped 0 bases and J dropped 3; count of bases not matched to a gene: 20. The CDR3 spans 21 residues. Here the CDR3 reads CALGELVPTRVLGDPPDKLIF. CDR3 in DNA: TGTGCTCTTGGGGAACTAGTTCCTACCAGGGTACTGGGGGACCCGCCCGATAAACTCATCTTT.

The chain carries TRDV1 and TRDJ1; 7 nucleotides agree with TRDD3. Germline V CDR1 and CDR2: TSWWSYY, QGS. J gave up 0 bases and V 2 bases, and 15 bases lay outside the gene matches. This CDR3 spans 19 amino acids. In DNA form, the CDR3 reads TGTGCTCTTGGGGAAATCTATTCCCAAGGGGGATCCGACACCGATAAACTCATCTTT. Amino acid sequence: CALGEIYSQGGSDTDKLIF.

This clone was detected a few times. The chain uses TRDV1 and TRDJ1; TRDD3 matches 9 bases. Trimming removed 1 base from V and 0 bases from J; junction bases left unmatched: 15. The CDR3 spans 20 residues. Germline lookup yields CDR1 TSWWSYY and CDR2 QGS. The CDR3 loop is CALGERGDTYPLHYTDKLIF. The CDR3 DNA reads TGTGCTCTTGGGGAACGGGGGGATACATACCCTCTCCATTACACCGATAAACTCATCTTT.

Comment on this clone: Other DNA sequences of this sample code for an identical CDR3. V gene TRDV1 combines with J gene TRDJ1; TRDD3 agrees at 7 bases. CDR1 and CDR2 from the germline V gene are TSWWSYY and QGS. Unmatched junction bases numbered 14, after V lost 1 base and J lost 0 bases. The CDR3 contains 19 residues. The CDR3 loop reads CALGERNPYRLGDTDKLIF. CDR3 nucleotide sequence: TGTGCTCTTGGGGAACGCAACCCGTACCGCCTGGGGGACACCGATAAACTCATCTTT.

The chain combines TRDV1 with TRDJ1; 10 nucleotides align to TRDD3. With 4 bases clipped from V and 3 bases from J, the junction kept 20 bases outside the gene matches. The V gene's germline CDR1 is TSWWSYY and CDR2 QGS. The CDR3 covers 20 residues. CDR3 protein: CALGGFLRRTGGFLADKLIF. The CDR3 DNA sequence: TGTGCTCTTGGGGGGTTCCTACGTCGTACTGGGGGATTCCTAGCCGATAAACTCATCTTT.

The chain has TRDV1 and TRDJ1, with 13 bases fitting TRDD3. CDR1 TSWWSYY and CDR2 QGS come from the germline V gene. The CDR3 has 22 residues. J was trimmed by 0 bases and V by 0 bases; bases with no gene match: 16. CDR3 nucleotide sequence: TGTGCTCTTGGGGAACTAGGTTCACGTAGCATGACTGGGGGATACGACACCGATAAACTCATCTTT. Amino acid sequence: CALGELGSRSMTGGYDTDKLIF.

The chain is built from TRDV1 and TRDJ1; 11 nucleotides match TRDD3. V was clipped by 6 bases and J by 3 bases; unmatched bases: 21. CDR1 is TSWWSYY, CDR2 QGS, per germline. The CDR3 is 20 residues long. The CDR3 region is CALGPNPFPTAGGYSDKLIF. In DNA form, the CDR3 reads TGTGCTCTTGGCCCTAATCCTTTTCCTACGGCTGGGGGATACTCCGATAAACTCATCTTT.